The clone carrying this T cell receptor (beta chain) has just a few counts. Antigen unknown. Trimming removed 5 bases from V and 0 bases from J; junction bases left unmatched: 6. The germline V gene encodes CDR1 SGHTA and CDR2 FQGTGA. The CDR3 is 17 residues long. This sample's treatment: some 19 received Ad26.COV2.S at low or high dose, single or two shots; roughly five received placebo; per-sample allocation not given. Day 63 following the first vaccine or placebo injection was when the samples were taken. Expressing Wuhan-strain SARS-CoV-2 spike, an Ad26 vector served as the vaccine. This entry belongs to a study of Ad26.COV2.S vaccination and SARS-CoV-2 variants. Study background: In the study, Ad26.COV2.S was injected intramuscularly once, or twice 56 days apart.

Clones were read by immunoSEQ multiplex PCR, and TCRdb kept only the in-frame ones, dropping some. The table shows hundreds of thousands of clones, with about 88% occurring only once. The study's findings and limits: Spike-specific TCR breadth ran higher among vaccine recipients than placebo recipients.

The input for sequencing was peripheral blood, taken in a trial of Ad26.COV2.S vaccine versus placebo. V usage is TRBV7-3 and J usage is TRBJ2-7; the match to TRBD2 covers 14 bases. The receptor comes from a person between 18 and 65 years old who received the Ad26.COV2.S COVID-19 vaccine or a placebo. The CDR3 is CASSPGLAGGHSYEQYF. The CDR3 DNA reads as TGTGCCAGCAGCCCTGGACTAGCGGGAGGCCACTCCTACGAGCAGTACTTC. The whole variable domain, filled in from reference TRBV7-3 and TRBJ2-7, reads GAGVSQTPSNKVTEKGKYVELRCDPISGHTALYWYRQSLGQGPEFLIYFQGTGAADDSGLPNDRFFAVRPEGSVSTLKIQRTERGDSAVYLCASSPGLAGGHSYEQYFGPGTRLTVT.